One sample yielded the 6 T cell receptor beta chains listed below, sequenced in a study of CD4 T cells in relation to SARS-CoV-2 and coronaviruses. Some clones are missing from TCRdb's copy, which holds only in-frame ones; the method was immunoSEQ multiplex PCR. The sample carries roughly 20,000 clones, over 70% recorded once. Which antigens these TCRs recognize remains unknown. Unexposed donor CD4+ T cells date from about 2010-2018, before the COVID-19 pandemic. The cells were cultured for 10 days before CD4+ T cells were isolated. The sequenced sample consisted of CD4+ T cells from PBMCs, cultured in vitro. The source is a human donor in good health.

The CDR3 reads CASSNMATSGRAREQYF. CDR3 DNA sequence: TGTGCCAGCAGCAATATGGCCACGAGCGGGAGGGCCAGGGAGCAGTACTTC. The rearrangement uses TRBV14 and TRBJ2-7, with 10 bases matching TRBD2. Germline V gives CDR1 SGHDN, CDR2 FVKESK. The CDR3 covers 17 residues. Unmatched junction bases numbered 17, after V lost 5 bases and J lost 7 bases.

The V gene is TRBV9, the J gene TRBJ1-1; D is ambiguous. Per germline, CDR1 SGDLS and CDR2 YYNGEE. Trimming pared 0 bases from V and 1 base from J, leaving 7 bases between. This CDR3 is built from 14 residues. CDR3 DNA sequence: TGTGCCAGCAGCGTAGTGTCACAGAACACTGAAGCTTTCTTT. Residues: CASSVVSQNTEAFF.

This sequence joins TRBV19 and TRBJ2-1, with TRBD2 matching 9 bases. Germline CDR1 and CDR2: LNHDA and SQIVND (reference sequence). V gave up 6 bases and J gave up 9 bases; unmatched junction bases: 18. This CDR3 comprises 17 residues. CDR3 DNA sequence: TGTGCCAGTAGCCAAAAAGGGGGGGCGGGAGGGTTAAGTGAGCAGTTCTTC. Its protein is CASSQKGGAGGLSEQFF.

This sequence joins TRBV6-5 and TRBJ1-1; D possibly corresponds to TRBD1 (5 bases). Trimming took 4 bases from V and 5 from J, leaving 11 bases between them. This CDR3 has 13 amino acids. Germline V gene data show CDR1 as MNHEY and CDR2 as SVGAGI. The CDR3 loop reads CASSLQPGTEAFF. For the CDR3, the DNA is TGTGCCAGCAGTTTGCAGCCAGGGACTGAAGCTTTCTTT.

The V and J genes are TRBV9 and TRBJ1-1; no clear D gene. Germline assignment: CDR1 SGDLS and CDR2 YYNGEE. With 0 bases removed from V and 1 base from J, the gap between germline ends came to 10 bases. The CDR3 totals 15 residues. DNA of the CDR3: TGTGCCAGCAGCGTAGATACCGACCGGAACACTGAAGCTTTCTTT. Its protein is CASSVDTDRNTEAFF. The full variable domain, rest sourced from reference TRBV9 and TRBJ1-1, is DSGVTQTPKHLITATGQRVTLRCSPRSGDLSVYWYQQSLDQGLQFLIQYYNGEERAKGNILERFSAQQFPDLHSELNLSSLELGDSALYFCASSVDTDRNTEAFFGQGTRLTVV.

This chain links TRBV5-1 with TRBJ1-4; unclear D gene. CDR1 and CDR2 from the germline V gene are SGHRS and YFSETQ. The germline V and J ends were trimmed by 2 bases and 7 bases, with 18 bases remaining between them. This CDR3 has 16 amino acids. The CDR3 bases are TGCGCCAGCAGCTTTGGGCCGGGAGCAAGATCTGAAAAACTGTTTTTT. Amino acid sequence: CASSFGPGARSEKLFF.